The clone carrying this T cell receptor (beta chain) appeared a few times. What it binds is not known. TCRdb redid the calling of the 5' RACE reads with MiXCR, one entry per CDR3 protein. The sample has roughly 240,000 distinct CDR3 sequences, 6% to 8% seen once. This record comes from a study of T cells after yellow fever vaccination. Across the study: SMART-Seq v4 Ultra Low Input served to prepare low-cell-number fractions. General observations from the study: Clonotypes found in both CD4 and CD8 compartments made up a small share. Most clones from primary vaccination were detected again post-booster (approximately 97% CD4, roughly 90% CD8).

CDR1 is MDHEN, CDR2 SYDVKM, per germline. The CDR3 totals 17 residues. Trimming took 3 bases from V and 6 from J, leaving 21 bases between them. This sequence originates from a man aged 25 to 40 who received the YFV17D yellow fever vaccine. The chain is built from TRBV28 and TRBJ1-5; D possibly corresponds to TRBD1 (5 bases). The specimen comprised CD4+ T cells sorted from PBMCs, sampled on the day of the yellow fever booster vaccination. CDR3 coding DNA: TGTGCCAGCAGTTTGGTTGTTATGGGGGGACGCAGTCAGCCCCAGCATTTT. Translation gives CASSLVVMGGRSQPQHF.